Listed here is a single T cell receptor beta chain. TCR beta CDR3 amplification used RNA transcripts. First-round RT-PCR relied on HTBI primers, and a second-round multiplex PCR came next. TCRdb re-called the multiplex PCR reads with MiXCR, one entry per CDR3 protein. This sample yields 40,000 to 45,000 distinct CDR3 sequences, of which 52% are seen a single time; more than 15% belongs to the top ten. This specimen comes from a study of Graves' ophthalmopathy and Graves' hyperthyroidism. PBMCs were obtained from about 10 ml of fresh peripheral blood. Trimming removed 5 bases at V and 10 bases at J, with 15 bases between. This CDR3 is 13 amino acids long. The V gene's germline CDR1 is SGHVS and CDR2 FNYEAQ.

The chain links TRBV7-6 to TRBJ2-1; unclear D gene. The clonotype comes from an adult man with Graves' ophthalmopathy. Sequenced material: peripheral blood. DNA of the CDR3: TGTGCCAGCAGCCATCCCGGGTCGGTCGAGCAGTTCTTC. Translating it yields CASSHPGSVEQFF.